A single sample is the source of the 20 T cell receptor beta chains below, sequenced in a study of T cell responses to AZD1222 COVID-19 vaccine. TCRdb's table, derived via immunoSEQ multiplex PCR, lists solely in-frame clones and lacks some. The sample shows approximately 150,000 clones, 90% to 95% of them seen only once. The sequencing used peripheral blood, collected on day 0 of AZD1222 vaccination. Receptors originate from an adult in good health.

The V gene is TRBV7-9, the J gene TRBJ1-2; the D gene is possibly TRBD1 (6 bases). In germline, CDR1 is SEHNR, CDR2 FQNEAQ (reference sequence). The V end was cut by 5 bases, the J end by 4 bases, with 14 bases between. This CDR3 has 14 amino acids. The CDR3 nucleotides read TGTGCCAGCAGCCGTACAGGGTTGGGCTATGGCTACACCTTC. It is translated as CASSRTGLGYGYTF.

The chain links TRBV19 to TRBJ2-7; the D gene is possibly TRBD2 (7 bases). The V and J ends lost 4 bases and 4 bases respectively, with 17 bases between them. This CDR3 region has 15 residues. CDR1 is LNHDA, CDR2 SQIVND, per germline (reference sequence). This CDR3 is CASSTLGGGPYEQYF. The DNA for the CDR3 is TGTGCCAGTAGTACCCTTGGCGGGGGCCCTTACGAGCAGTACTTC.

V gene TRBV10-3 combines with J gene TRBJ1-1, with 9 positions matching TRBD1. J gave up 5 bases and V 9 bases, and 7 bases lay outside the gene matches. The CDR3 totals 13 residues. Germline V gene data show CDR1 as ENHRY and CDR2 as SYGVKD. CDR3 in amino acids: CAIGRDRETEAFF. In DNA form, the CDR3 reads TGTGCCATAGGCCGGGACAGGGAGACTGAAGCTTTCTTT.

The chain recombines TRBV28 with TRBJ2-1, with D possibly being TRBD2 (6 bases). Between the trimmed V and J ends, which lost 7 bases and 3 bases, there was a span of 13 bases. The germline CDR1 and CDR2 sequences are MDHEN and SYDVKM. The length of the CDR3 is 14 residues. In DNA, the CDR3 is TGTGCCAGCATCGCGCCGGGAGACTACAATGAGCAGTTCTTC. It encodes CASIAPGDYNEQFF.

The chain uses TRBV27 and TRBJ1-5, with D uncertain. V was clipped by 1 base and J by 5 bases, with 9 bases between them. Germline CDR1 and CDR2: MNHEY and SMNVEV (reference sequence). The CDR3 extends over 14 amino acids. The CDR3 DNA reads TGTGCCAGCAGTTTATTGAAGGGATATCAGCCCCAGCATTTT. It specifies CASSLLKGYQPQHF.

The CDR3 loop reads CASSSGIIQPQHF. In nucleotides, the CDR3 is TGTGCCAGCAGCTCCGGTATTATCCAGCCCCAGCATTTT. V and J are TRBV13 and TRBJ1-5; no definite D call. The V and J ends lost 4 bases and 7 bases respectively, with 11 bases between them. Germline-derived CDR1 and CDR2 are PRHDT and FYEKMQ (reference sequence). CDR3 length: 13 amino acids.

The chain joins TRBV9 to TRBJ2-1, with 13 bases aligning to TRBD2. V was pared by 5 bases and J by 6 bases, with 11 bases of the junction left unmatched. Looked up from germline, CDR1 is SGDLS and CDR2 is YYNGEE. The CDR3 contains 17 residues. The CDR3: CASRRSVTSGGANEQFF. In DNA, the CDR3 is TGTGCCAGCAGGCGGAGTGTTACTAGCGGGGGGGCCAATGAGCAGTTCTTC.

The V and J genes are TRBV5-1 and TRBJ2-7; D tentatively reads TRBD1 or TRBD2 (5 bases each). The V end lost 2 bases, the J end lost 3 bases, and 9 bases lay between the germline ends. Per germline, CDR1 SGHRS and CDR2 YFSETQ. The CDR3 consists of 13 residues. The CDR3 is CASSFEGSYEQYF. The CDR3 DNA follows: TGCGCCAGCAGCTTTGAGGGGAGCTACGAGCAGTACTTC.

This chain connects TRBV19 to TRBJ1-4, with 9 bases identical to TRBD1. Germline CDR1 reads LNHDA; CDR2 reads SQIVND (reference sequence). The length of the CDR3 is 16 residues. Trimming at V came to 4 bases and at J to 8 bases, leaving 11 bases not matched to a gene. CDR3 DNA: TGTGCCAGTAGTAAAGACCCCGGACAGGGGAGGGAAAAACTGTTTTTT. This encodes CASSKDPGQGREKLFF.

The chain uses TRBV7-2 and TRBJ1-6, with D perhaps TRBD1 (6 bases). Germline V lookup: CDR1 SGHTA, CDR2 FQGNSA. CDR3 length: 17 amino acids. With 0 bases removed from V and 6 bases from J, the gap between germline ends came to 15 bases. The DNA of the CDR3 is TGTGCCAGCAGCTTAGCCCCGATACAGGGAACTAATTCACCCCTCCACTTT. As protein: CASSLAPIQGTNSPLHF.

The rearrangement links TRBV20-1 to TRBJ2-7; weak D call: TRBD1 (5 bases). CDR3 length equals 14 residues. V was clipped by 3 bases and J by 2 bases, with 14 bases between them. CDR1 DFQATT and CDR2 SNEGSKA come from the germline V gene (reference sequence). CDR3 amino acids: CSASEGTGPYEQYF. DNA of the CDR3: TGCAGTGCTAGTGAAGGCACAGGACCCTACGAGCAGTACTTC.

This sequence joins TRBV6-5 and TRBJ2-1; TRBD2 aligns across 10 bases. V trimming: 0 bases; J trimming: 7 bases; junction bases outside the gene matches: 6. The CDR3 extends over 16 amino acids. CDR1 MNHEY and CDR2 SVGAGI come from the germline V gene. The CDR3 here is CASSYSEIAGGNEQFF. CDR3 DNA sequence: TGTGCCAGCAGTTACTCGGAAATAGCGGGGGGAAATGAGCAGTTCTTC.

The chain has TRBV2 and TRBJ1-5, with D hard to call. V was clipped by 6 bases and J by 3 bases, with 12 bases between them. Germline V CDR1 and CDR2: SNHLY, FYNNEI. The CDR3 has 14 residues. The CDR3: CASSRRRDNQPQHF. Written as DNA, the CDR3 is TGTGCCAGCAGCCGACGGAGGGACAATCAGCCCCAGCATTTT.

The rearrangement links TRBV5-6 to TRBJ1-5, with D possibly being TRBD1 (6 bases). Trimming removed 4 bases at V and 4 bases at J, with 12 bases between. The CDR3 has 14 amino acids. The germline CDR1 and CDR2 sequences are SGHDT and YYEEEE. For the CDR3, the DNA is TGTGCCAGCAGCCCACTGGGGGCAAATCAGCCCCAGCATTTT. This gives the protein CASSPLGANQPQHF.

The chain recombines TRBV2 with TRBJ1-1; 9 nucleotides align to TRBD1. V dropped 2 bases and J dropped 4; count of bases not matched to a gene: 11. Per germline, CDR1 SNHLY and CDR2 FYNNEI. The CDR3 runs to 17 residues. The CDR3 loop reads CASSEPLGTGLGTEAFF. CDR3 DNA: TGTGCCAGCAGTGAACCTCTCGGGACAGGGTTAGGCACTGAAGCTTTCTTT.

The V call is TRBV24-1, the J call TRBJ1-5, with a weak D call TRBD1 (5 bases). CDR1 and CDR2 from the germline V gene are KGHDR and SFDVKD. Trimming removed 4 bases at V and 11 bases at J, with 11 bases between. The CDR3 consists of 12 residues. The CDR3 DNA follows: TGTGCCACCAGTGAAAAAGGGGTTTCCCAGCATTTT. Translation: CATSEKGVSQHF.

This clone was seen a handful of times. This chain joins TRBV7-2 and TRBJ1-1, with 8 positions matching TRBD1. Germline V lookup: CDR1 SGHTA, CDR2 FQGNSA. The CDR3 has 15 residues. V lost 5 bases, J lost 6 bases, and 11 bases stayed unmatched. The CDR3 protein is CASSVTGARIAEAFF. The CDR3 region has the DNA TGTGCCAGCAGCGTGACAGGGGCCCGGATCGCTGAAGCTTTCTTT.

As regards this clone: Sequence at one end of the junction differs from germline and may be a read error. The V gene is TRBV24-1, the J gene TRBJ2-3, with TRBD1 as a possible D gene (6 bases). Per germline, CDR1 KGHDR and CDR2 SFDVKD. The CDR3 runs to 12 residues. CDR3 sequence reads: CATSALTGTQYF. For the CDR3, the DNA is TGTGCCACCAGTGCCCTGACAGGTACGCAGTATTTT.

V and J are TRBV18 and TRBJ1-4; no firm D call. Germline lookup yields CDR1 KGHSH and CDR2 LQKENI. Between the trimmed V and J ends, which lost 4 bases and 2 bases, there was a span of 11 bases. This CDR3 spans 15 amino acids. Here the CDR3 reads CASSLSGMTNEKLFF. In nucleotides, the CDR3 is TGTGCCAGCTCACTTTCCGGGATGACTAATGAAAAACTGTTTTTT.

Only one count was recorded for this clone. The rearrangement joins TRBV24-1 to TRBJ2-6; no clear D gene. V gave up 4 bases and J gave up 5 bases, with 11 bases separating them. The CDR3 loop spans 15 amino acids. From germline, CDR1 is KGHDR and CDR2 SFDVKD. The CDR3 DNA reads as TGTGCCACCAGTGAGACGGTAGTTAGGGCCAACGTCCTGACTTTC. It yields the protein CATSETVVRANVLTF.